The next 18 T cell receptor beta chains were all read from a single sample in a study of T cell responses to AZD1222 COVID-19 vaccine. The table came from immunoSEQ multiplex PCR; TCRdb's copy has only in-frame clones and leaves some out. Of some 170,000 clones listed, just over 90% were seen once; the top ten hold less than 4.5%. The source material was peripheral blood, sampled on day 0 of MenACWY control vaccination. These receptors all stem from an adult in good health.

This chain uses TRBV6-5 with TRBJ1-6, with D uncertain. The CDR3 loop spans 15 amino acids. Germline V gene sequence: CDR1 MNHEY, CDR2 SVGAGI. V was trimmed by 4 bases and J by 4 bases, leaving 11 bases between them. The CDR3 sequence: CASSSRRFYNSPLHF. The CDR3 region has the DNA TGTGCCAGCAGTTCTCGACGGTTTTATAATTCACCCCTCCACTTT.

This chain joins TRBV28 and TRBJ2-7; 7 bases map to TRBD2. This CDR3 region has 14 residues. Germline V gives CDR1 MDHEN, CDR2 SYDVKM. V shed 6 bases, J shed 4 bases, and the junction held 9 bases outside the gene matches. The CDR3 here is CASRTVREGYEQYF. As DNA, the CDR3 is TGTGCCAGCAGAACTGTCAGGGAGGGTTACGAGCAGTACTTC.

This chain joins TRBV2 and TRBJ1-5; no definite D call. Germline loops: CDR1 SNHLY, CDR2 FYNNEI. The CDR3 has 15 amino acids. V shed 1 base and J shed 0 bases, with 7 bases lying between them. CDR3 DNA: TGTGCCAGCAGTGAAGGGCCTTATAGCAATCAGCCCCAGCATTTT. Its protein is CASSEGPYSNQPQHF.

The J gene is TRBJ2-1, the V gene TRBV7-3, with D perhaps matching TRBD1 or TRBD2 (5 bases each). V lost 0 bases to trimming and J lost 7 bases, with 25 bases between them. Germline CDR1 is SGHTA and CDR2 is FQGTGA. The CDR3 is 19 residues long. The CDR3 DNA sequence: TGTGCCAGCAGCTTAACGGGAAGTAGGGGCGCTAGCCGCCTAAATGAGCAGTTCTTC. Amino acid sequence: CASSLTGSRGASRLNEQFF.

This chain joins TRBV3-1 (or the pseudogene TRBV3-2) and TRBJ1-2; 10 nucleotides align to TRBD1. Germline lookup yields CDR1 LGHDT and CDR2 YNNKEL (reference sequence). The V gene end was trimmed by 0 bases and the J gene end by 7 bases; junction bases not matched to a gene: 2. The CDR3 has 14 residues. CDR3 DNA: TGTGCCAGCAGCCAAGAATGGGACAGGGGTGGCTACACCTTC. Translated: CASSQEWDRGGYTF.

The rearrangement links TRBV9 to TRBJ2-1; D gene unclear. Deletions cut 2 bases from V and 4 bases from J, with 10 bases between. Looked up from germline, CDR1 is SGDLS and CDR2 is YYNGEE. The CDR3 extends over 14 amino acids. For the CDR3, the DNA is TGTGCCAGCAGCGTTGTCGACGATTACAATGAGCAGTTCTTC. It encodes CASSVVDDYNEQFF.

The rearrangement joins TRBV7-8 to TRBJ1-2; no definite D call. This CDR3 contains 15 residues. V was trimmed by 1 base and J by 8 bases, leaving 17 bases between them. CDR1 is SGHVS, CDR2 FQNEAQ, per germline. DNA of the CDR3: TGTGCCAGCAGCTTAGATCCCGGGCCCAGAGCGGGCTACACCTTC. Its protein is CASSLDPGPRAGYTF.

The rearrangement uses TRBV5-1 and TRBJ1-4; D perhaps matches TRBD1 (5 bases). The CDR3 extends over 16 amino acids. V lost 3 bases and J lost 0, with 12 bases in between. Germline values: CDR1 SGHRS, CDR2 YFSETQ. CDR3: CASSSPGTATNEKLFF. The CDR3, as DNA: TGCGCCAGCAGCTCACCTGGGACCGCAACTAATGAAAAACTGTTTTTT. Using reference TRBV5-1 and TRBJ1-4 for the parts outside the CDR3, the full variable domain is KAGVTQTPRYLIKTRGQQVTLSCSPISGHRSVSWYQQTPGQGLQFLFEYFSETQRNKGNFPGRFSGRQFSNSRSEMNVSTLELGDSALYLCASSSPGTATNEKLFFGSGTQLSVL.

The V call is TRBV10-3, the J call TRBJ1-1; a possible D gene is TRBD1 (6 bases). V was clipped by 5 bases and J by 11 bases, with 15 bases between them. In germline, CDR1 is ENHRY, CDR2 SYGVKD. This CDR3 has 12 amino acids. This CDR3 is CAISRTAAEAFF. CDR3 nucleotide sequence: TGTGCCATCAGTCGGACAGCCGCGGAGGCTTTCTTT.

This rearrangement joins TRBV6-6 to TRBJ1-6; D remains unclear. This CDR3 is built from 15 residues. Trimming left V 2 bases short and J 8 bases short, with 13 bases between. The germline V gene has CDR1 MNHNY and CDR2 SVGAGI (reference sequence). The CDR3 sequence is CASSYEREADSPLHF. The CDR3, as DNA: TGTGCCAGCAGTTACGAGAGGGAGGCCGATTCACCCCTCCACTTT.

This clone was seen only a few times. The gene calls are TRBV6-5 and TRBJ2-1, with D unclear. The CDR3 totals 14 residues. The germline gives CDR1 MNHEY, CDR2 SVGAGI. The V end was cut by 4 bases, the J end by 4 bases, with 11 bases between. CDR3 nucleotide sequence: TGTGCCAGCAGTTGGAGAGGAGTTTACAATGAGCAGTTCTTC. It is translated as CASSWRGVYNEQFF.

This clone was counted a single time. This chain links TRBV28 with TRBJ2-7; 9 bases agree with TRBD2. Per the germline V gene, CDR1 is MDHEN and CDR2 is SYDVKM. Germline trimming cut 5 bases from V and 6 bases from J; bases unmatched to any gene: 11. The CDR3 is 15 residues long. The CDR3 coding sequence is TGTGCCAGCAGTCCGGGACTAGCTGACGGTCCCGAGCAGTACTTC. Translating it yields CASSPGLADGPEQYF.

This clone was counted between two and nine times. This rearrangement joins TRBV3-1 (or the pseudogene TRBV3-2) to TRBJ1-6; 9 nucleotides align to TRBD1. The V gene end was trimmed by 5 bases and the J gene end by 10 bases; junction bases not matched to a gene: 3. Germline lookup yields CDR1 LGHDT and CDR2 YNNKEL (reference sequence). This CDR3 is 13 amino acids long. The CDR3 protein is CASSDRGESPLHF. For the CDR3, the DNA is TGTGCCAGCAGCGACAGGGGGGAATCACCCCTCCACTTT.

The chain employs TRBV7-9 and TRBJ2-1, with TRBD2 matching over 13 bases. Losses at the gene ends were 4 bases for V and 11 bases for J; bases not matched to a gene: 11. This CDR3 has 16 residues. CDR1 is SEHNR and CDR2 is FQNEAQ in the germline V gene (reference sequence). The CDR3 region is CASSSSGPGLAGKQFF. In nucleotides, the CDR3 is TGTGCCAGCAGCTCCTCGGGCCCGGGACTAGCGGGAAAGCAGTTCTTC. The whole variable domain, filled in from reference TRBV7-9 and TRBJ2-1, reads DTGVSQNPRHKITKRGQNVTFRCDPISEHNRLYWYRQTLGQGPEFLTYFQNEAQLEKSRLLSDRFSAERPKGSFSTLEIQRTEQGDSAMYLCASSSSGPGLAGKQFFGPGTRLTVL.

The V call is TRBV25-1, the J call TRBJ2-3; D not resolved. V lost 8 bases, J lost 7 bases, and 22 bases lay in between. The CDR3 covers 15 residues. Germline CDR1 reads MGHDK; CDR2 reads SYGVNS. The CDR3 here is CASGDPGAGTHTQYF. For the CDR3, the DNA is TGTGCCAGCGGAGACCCCGGTGCTGGAACGCATACGCAGTATTTT.

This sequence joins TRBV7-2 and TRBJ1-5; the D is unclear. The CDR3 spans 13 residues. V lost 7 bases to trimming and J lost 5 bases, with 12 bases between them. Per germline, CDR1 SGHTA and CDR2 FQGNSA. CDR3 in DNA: TGTGCCAGCACCCCCCGGCAGGATCAGCCCCAGCATTTT. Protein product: CASTPRQDQPQHF.

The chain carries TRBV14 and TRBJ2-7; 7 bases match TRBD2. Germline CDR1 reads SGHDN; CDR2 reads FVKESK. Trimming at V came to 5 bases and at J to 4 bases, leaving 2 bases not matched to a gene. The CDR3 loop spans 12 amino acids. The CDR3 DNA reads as TGTGCCAGCAGCGGGACTATGTACGAGCAGTACTTC. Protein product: CASSGTMYEQYF.

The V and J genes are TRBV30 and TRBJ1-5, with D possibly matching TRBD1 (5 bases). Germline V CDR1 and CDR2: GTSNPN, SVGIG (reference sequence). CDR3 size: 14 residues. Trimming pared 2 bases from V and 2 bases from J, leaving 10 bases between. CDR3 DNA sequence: TGTGCCTGGAGTTCCCAGGGTGGCAATCAGCCCCAGCATTTT. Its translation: CAWSSQGGNQPQHF.